This entry is about one T cell receptor (beta chain). One junction end disagrees with the germline gene, perhaps due to a read error. The CDR3 has 13 amino acids. Germline V lookup: CDR1 SGHTA, CDR2 FQGTGA. Clones were read by immunoSEQ multiplex PCR, and TCRdb kept only the in-frame ones, dropping some. The sample lists 200,000 or so clones, about 87% occurring once. The sample comes from a study of blood T cell repertoires in COVID-19. Study background: The United States, Italy and Spain were the sources of the acute and convalescent COVID-19 samples. The cDNA or gDNA used as material had been derived from T cells, B-cell-depleted T cells, or PBMCs.

Participant reports of clinical history set cohort assignment. Cohort 3 donors counted as recovered after two negative PCRs, clearance, or resolved symptoms. The chain recombines TRBV7-3 with TRBJ2-2; D perhaps matches TRBD2 (5 bases). The source is a woman in her twenties or thirties who had recovered from COVID-19. The sample taken for sequencing was PBMCs or T cells enriched from blood (not recorded which). CDR3 residues: CASSLSGTGELFF. The CDR3 coding sequence is TGTGCCAGCAGCTTAAGTGGCACCGGGGAACTGTTTTTT.